These 9 T cell receptor beta chains originate from one sample sequenced in a study of OX40 agonist ivuxolimab in advanced cancers. This table comes from immunoSEQ multiplex PCR, and its TCRdb copy is limited to in-frame clones, with some not included. The sample has 45,000 to 55,000 clones; roughly 80% are singletons. Sequenced material: CD4+ or CD8+ T cells sorted from blood, taken in a trial of the OX40 agonist ivuxolimab. These receptors were obtained from an adult with an advanced solid tumor such as melanoma, head and neck, liver or kidney cancer.

The gene calls are TRBV5-1 and TRBJ2-7, with 14 bases lining up with TRBD2. Losses at the gene ends were 3 bases for V and 1 base for J; bases not matched to a gene: 6. This CDR3 is 17 amino acids long. Germline V gene data show CDR1 as SGHRS and CDR2 as YFSETQ. In nucleotides, the CDR3 is TGCGCCAGCAGCTACGGACTAGCGGGGGGACGGTCCTACGAGCAGTACTTC. It is translated as CASSYGLAGGRSYEQYF.

V gene TRBV27 combines with J gene TRBJ2-7, with 7 bases fitting TRBD2. V shed 7 bases, J shed 1 base, and the junction held 7 bases outside the gene matches. The germline gives CDR1 MNHEY, CDR2 SMNVEV (reference sequence). CDR3 length: 14 amino acids. The CDR3 is CASKMAAGSYEQYF. The CDR3 DNA reads as TGTGCCAGCAAAATGGCAGCGGGGTCCTACGAGCAGTACTTC.

The V gene is TRBV6-1, the J gene TRBJ2-7; 7 positions agree with TRBD1. The CDR3 has 14 amino acids. V gave up 5 bases and J gave up 2 bases; unmatched junction bases: 6. Germline-derived CDR1 and CDR2 are MNHNS and SASEGT. The CDR3 reads CASSPNRGTYEQYF. The CDR3 DNA is TGTGCCAGCAGTCCTAACAGGGGTACCTACGAGCAGTACTTC.

CDR3 in DNA: TGTGCCAGCAGCTCCTACACCGGGTCAGAGTTGTATGGCTACACCTTC. It encodes CASSSYTGSELYGYTF. This rearrangement joins TRBV7-2 to TRBJ1-2; D is uncertain. CDR3 size: 16 residues. Trimming stripped 4 bases from V and 5 bases from J, with 20 bases between. Germline V CDR1 and CDR2: SGHTA, FQGNSA.

The chain employs TRBV6-6 and TRBJ2-7, with D perhaps TRBD2 (5 bases). CDR1 is MNHNY and CDR2 is SVGAGI in the germline V gene (reference sequence). This CDR3 is built from 14 residues. V dropped 0 bases and J dropped 5 bases, with 11 bases sitting between them. The CDR3 loop reads CASSYSRVYNEQYF. The CDR3 nucleotides read TGTGCCAGCAGTTACTCGAGGGTTTACAACGAGCAGTACTTC.

This rearrangement joins TRBV10-3 to TRBJ2-7; D unresolved. The germline V and J ends were trimmed by 2 bases and 0 bases, with 5 bases remaining between them. The V gene's germline CDR1 is ENHRY and CDR2 SYGVKD. This CDR3 has 13 amino acids. The CDR3 bases are TGTGCCATCAGTGAGACAAGCTCCTACGAGCAGTACTTC. Translation: CAISETSSYEQYF.

The genes are TRBV7-2 and TRBJ2-2; 9 nucleotides match TRBD2. The CDR3 consists of 16 residues. CDR1 and CDR2 (germline): SGHTA, FQGNSA. The V and J ends lost 5 bases and 7 bases, in that order; junction bases with no gene match: 11. CDR3 nucleotide sequence: TGTGCCAGCAGCCCGGCCCACGCGGGAGGGAACGGGGAGCTGTTTTTT. This sequence encodes CASSPAHAGGNGELFF.

This chain uses TRBV2 with TRBJ2-2; TRBD1 matches at 7 bases. V dropped 5 bases and J dropped 8; count of bases not matched to a gene: 5. The CDR3 length is 13 residues. CDR1 is SNHLY, CDR2 FYNNEI, per germline. The chain's CDR3 is CASSYTGAGELFF. The CDR3 DNA sequence: TGTGCCAGCAGTTATACAGGGGCTGGGGAGCTGTTTTTT.

The chain is built from TRBV27 and TRBJ1-6; TRBD1 is a possible D gene (5 bases). The V gene's germline CDR1 is MNHEY and CDR2 SMNVEV (reference sequence). The CDR3 is made up of 14 amino acids. V shed 4 bases and J shed 7 bases, with 11 bases lying between them. The CDR3, as DNA: TGTGCCAGCAGTTACGCAGGGCCGAATTCACCCCTCCACTTT. Translation gives CASSYAGPNSPLHF.